Listed here are 24 T cell receptor beta chains from one sample, sequenced in a study of cytomegalovirus exposure and HLA in healthy donors. It was with 60 Vbeta and 13 Jbeta primers that the PCR ran. Clones were sequenced by immunoSEQ multiplex PCR, and TCRdb holds only the in-frame ones, with some missing. The sample lists about 130,000 clones, roughly 84% seen once, with approximately 1.7% in the top ten. The source material was PBMCs. Receptor source: a boy between 10 and 17 years old in good health and CMV-seronegative.

In DNA form, the CDR3 reads TGTGCCGAGGACTGGGTGAACACTGAAGCTTTCTTT. Amino acid sequence: CAEDWVNTEAFF. This chain connects TRBV30 to TRBJ1-1; D gene ambiguous. The CDR3 is 12 amino acids. In germline, CDR1 is GTSNPN, CDR2 SVGIG (reference sequence). The germline V and J ends were trimmed by 8 bases and 0 bases, with 10 bases remaining between them. The variable domain in full, completed from reference TRBV30 and TRBJ1-1, reads SQTIHQWPATLVQPVGSPLSLECTVEGTSNPNLYWYRQAAGRGLQLLFYSVGIGQISSEVPQNLSASRPQDRQFILSSKKLLLSDSGFYLCAEDWVNTEAFFGQGTRLTVV.

The chain links TRBV9 to TRBJ2-5; 8 nucleotides line up with TRBD2. The DNA matches TRBJ2-7 better at its end, which makes the J call doubtful. Per the germline V gene, CDR1 is SGDLS and CDR2 is YYNGEE. The CDR3 has 16 amino acids. CDR3 amino acids: CASSVGLPAGVSEQYF. CDR3 nucleotide sequence: TGTGCCAGCAGCGTAGGTCTACCAGCGGGGGTTAGCGAGCAGTACTTC.

V usage is TRBV5-4 and J usage is TRBJ2-7, with 11 bases fitting TRBD2. J was trimmed by 12 bases and V by 4 bases; bases with no gene match: 6. CDR1 and CDR2 from the germline V gene are SGHNT and YYREEE (reference sequence). The CDR3 covers 12 residues. The CDR3 here is CASSPTSGEWYF. The CDR3 region has the DNA TGTGCCAGCAGCCCGACTAGCGGGGAGTGGTACTTC.

This clone turned up a few times. The rearrangement uses TRBV5-5 and TRBJ2-2; 7 bases are shared with TRBD2. From germline, CDR1 is SGHKS and CDR2 YYEKEE (reference sequence). The CDR3 covers 15 residues. The junction had 4 bases not matched to a gene; V was cut back by 1 base and J by 4 bases. Here the CDR3 DNA reads TGTGCCAGCAGCTTGTCGGGGGGTGGCACCGGGGAGCTGTTTTTT. It encodes CASSLSGGGTGELFF.

CDR3 bases: TGTGCCAGCAGTGAAGACAGGCAGAGTCATCAGCCCCAGCATTTT. It yields the protein CASSEDRQSHQPQHF. The rearrangement joins TRBV2 to TRBJ1-5; TRBD1 is a possible D gene (5 bases). V was trimmed by 1 base and J by 5 bases, leaving 12 bases between them. This CDR3 is 15 amino acids long. Germline CDR1 is SNHLY and CDR2 is FYNNEI.

The J gene is TRBJ2-2, the V gene TRBV7-6; 9 bases line up with TRBD2. After removal of 4 bases from V and 0 bases from J, the junction contained 3 bases not matched to a gene. This CDR3 comprises 16 residues. CDR1 and CDR2 (germline): SGHVS, FNYEAQ. The CDR3 loop reads CASSSLAGPNTGELFF. The CDR3 nucleotides read TGTGCCAGCAGCTCCCTAGCGGGGCCGAACACCGGGGAGCTGTTTTTT.

CDR3 protein: CASSPTYTHQGVFTEAFF. The CDR3 region has the DNA TGCGCCAGCAGCCCCACTTACACCCATCAGGGGGTCTTCACTGAAGCTTTCTTT. The chain carries TRBV5-1 and TRBJ1-1; 7 bases align to TRBD1. Germline V gives CDR1 SGHRS, CDR2 YFSETQ. This CDR3 is 18 amino acids long. J gave up 4 bases and V 4 bases, and 19 bases lay outside the gene matches.

The rearrangement joins TRBV5-1 to TRBJ2-7, with a possible D match to TRBD1 (6 bases). CDR1 is SGHRS and CDR2 is YFSETQ in the germline V gene. V was shortened by 4 bases and J by 5 bases, with 37 bases between the two germline ends. The CDR3 is 21 residues long. The chain's CDR3 is CASSPVFRTEQASPGIDEQYF. For the CDR3, the DNA is TGCGCCAGCAGCCCGGTGTTCCGGACAGAGCAAGCATCTCCGGGCATCGACGAGCAGTACTTC.

The J gene is TRBJ1-4, the V gene TRBV18, with 10 bases aligning to TRBD1. Trimming removed 2 bases from V and 10 bases from J; junction bases left unmatched: 13. The CDR3 loop spans 17 amino acids. Germline CDR1 reads KGHSH; CDR2 reads LQKENI. CDR3 bases: TGTGCCAGCTCACCATCCGGGACAGGGGACGCGCCACGAAAACTGTTTTTT. Translated, it gives CASSPSGTGDAPRKLFF.

The chain is built from TRBV5-1 and TRBJ2-1; 7 bases are shared with TRBD2. The CDR3 is made up of 15 amino acids. The germline V gene encodes CDR1 SGHRS and CDR2 YFSETQ. V was clipped by 0 bases and J by 5 bases; unmatched bases: 5. As DNA, the CDR3 is TGCGCCAGCAGCTTGGCCGCGGGGAGGGACAATGAGCAGTTCTTC. Its protein product is CASSLAAGRDNEQFF.

This sequence joins TRBV4-1 and TRBJ1-5; 7 bases fit TRBD1. Germline assignment: CDR1 MGHRA and CDR2 YSYEKL. The CDR3 loop spans 16 amino acids. The V and J ends lost 3 bases and 0 bases, in that order; junction bases with no gene match: 5. The CDR3 is CASSQRDSNSNQPQHF. The CDR3 DNA sequence: TGCGCCAGCAGCCAGAGGGACAGTAATAGCAATCAGCCCCAGCATTTT.

V is TRBV6-1 and J is TRBJ1-3; the D gene is possibly TRBD1 (5 bases). The V end was cut by 2 bases, the J end by 0 bases, with 11 bases between. Per germline, CDR1 MNHNS and CDR2 SASEGT. CDR3 length equals 16 residues. CDR3 DNA sequence: TGTGCCAGCAGTGAACAGGGACTCCACTCTGGAAACACCATATATTTT. Translating it yields CASSEQGLHSGNTIYF.

The J gene is TRBJ1-5, the V gene TRBV30; weak D call: TRBD1 (6 bases). Trimming shortened V by 4 bases and J by 7 bases, and 14 bases separated the two germline ends. Germline V gene sequence: CDR1 GTSNPN, CDR2 SVGIG (reference sequence). The CDR3 loop spans 13 amino acids. CDR3 in amino acids: CAWTGESGQPQHF. CDR3 nucleotide sequence: TGTGCCTGGACAGGGGAGTCTGGACAGCCCCAGCATTTT.

J is TRBJ2-5 and V is TRBV7-6, with a possible D match to TRBD1 (6 bases). Looked up from germline, CDR1 is SGHVS and CDR2 is FNYEAQ. The CDR3 is 18 amino acids. V shed 0 bases and J shed 0 bases, with 17 bases lying between them. The CDR3, as DNA: TGTGCCAGCAGCTTAGCGGGGGCCCCCTTATCTTACCAAGAGACCCAGTACTTC. Its translation is CASSLAGAPLSYQETQYF. Full variable domain (missing parts from reference TRBV7-6 and TRBJ2-5): GAGVSQSPRYKVTKRGQDVALRCDPISGHVSLYWYRQALGQGPEFLTYFNYEAQQDKSGLPNDRFSAERPEGSISTLTIQRTEQRDSAMYRCASSLAGAPLSYQETQYFGPGTRLLVL.

This clone was seen once. This sequence joins TRBV7-3 and TRBJ1-2; 11 nucleotides line up with TRBD1. CDR1 is SGHTA, CDR2 FQGTGA, per germline. The trim removed 2 bases at V and 3 bases at J, leaving 2 bases unmatched. This CDR3 comprises 15 residues. The CDR3 spells CASSLADRGHYGYTF. CDR3 coding DNA: TGTGCCAGCAGCTTAGCGGACAGGGGGCACTATGGCTACACCTTC. The full variable domain, rest sourced from reference TRBV7-3 and TRBJ1-2, is GAGVSQTPSNKVTEKGKYVELRCDPISGHTALYWYRQSLGQGPEFLIYFQGTGAADDSGLPNDRFFAVRPEGSVSTLKIQRTERGDSAVYLCASSLADRGHYGYTFGSGTRLTVV.

The V gene is TRBV5-4, the J gene TRBJ2-5, with 7 bases fitting TRBD2. Germline V lookup: CDR1 SGHNT, CDR2 YYREEE (reference sequence). The CDR3 has 12 residues. J gave up 5 bases and V 3 bases, and 1 base lay outside the gene matches. In DNA, the CDR3 is TGTGCCAGCAGCTCGCGGGGGGAGACCCAGTACTTC. Protein sequence: CASSSRGETQYF.

This clone was recorded only once. The chain couples TRBV9 to TRBJ2-6, with 7 bases matching TRBD1. The CDR3 has 15 residues. The V and J ends lost 7 bases and 1 base, in that order; junction bases with no gene match: 5. CDR1 and CDR2 (germline): SGDLS, YYNGEE. This chain's CDR3 is CASGETGSGANVLTF. DNA of the CDR3: TGTGCCAGCGGAGAGACAGGGTCTGGGGCCAACGTCCTGACTTTC.

J is TRBJ1-5 and V is TRBV11-2; the D is unclear. CDR1 and CDR2 (germline): SGHAT, FQNNGV. The V gene lost 2 bases and the J gene lost 6 bases, with 8 bases spanning the gap. The CDR3 loop spans 13 amino acids. This CDR3 is CASSLFGGQPQHF. The CDR3 nucleotides read TGTGCCAGCAGCTTATTTGGCGGTCAGCCCCAGCATTTT.

The chain has TRBV7-9 and TRBJ2-2, with 13 positions matching TRBD2. Germline CDR1 reads SEHNR; CDR2 reads FQNEAQ (reference sequence). This CDR3 has 16 amino acids. V was pared by 6 bases and J by 5 bases, with 6 bases of the junction left unmatched. The CDR3 here is CASRRTSGRATGELFF. The DNA for the CDR3 is TGTGCCAGCAGAAGAACTAGCGGGAGGGCTACCGGGGAGCTGTTTTTT.

There are a few counts of this clone. The rearrangement uses TRBV2 and TRBJ2-5; D is ambiguous. V was clipped by 7 bases and J by 2 bases, with 14 bases between them. Germline CDR1 reads SNHLY; CDR2 reads FYNNEI. The CDR3 is 14 amino acids. The CDR3 DNA is TGTGCCAGCACTTCCGACATGATACAAGAGACCCAGTACTTC. It specifies CASTSDMIQETQYF.

A word on this clone: Distinct nucleotide sequences in the sample also encode this CDR3. This rearrangement joins TRBV2 to TRBJ2-3, with 7 bases aligning to TRBD1. The CDR3 consists of 14 residues. Germline assignment: CDR1 SNHLY and CDR2 FYNNEI. Trimming at V came to 6 bases and at J to 0 bases, leaving 3 bases not matched to a gene. The CDR3 loop reads CASRRQGSTDTQYF. The CDR3 DNA sequence: TGTGCCAGCAGGAGACAGGGAAGCACAGATACGCAGTATTTT.

The gene calls are TRBV11-3 and TRBJ2-1, with 8 bases aligning to TRBD2. The CDR3 has 13 amino acids. J gave up 7 bases and V 6 bases, and 5 bases lay outside the gene matches. CDR1 SGHNT and CDR2 YENEEA come from the germline V gene. The CDR3 DNA reads TGTGCCAGCAGAGTAGCGGGAACGAATGAGCAGTTCTTC. This encodes CASRVAGTNEQFF.

This chain uses TRBV19 with TRBJ2-7, with D perhaps TRBD2 (6 bases). CDR3 length: 14 residues. V gave up 3 bases and J gave up 5 bases, with 14 bases separating them. The V gene's germline CDR1 is LNHDA and CDR2 SQIVND (reference sequence). CDR3 amino acids: CASSISKGGHEQYF. The CDR3 nucleotides are TGTGCCAGTAGTATTTCAAAGGGAGGCCACGAGCAGTACTTC.

This chain links TRBV19 with TRBJ2-1; 7 nucleotides align to TRBD2. The CDR3 is made up of 15 amino acids. Germline assignment: CDR1 LNHDA and CDR2 SQIVND (reference sequence). The J segment lost 1 base and the V segment lost 7 bases, leaving 7 bases of the junction unmatched. The CDR3 is CASTPGGRSYNEQFF. The CDR3, as DNA: TGTGCCAGTACCCCCGGCGGGAGATCCTACAATGAGCAGTTCTTC.